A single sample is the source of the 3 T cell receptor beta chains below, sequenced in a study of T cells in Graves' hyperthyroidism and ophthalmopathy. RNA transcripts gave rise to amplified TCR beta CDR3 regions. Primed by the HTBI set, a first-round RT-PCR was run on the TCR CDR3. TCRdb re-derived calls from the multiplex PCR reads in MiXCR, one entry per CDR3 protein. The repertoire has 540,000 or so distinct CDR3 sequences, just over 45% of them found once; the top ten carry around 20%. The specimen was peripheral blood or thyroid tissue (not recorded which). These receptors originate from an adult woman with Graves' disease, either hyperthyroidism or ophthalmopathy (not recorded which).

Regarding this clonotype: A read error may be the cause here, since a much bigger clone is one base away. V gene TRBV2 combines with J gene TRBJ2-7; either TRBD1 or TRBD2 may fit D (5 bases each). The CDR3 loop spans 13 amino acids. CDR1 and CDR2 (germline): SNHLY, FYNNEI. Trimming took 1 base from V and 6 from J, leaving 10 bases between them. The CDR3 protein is CASSEGAGTEQYF. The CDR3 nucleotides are TGTGCCAGCAGTGAAGGGGCAGGGACCGAGCAGTACTTC.

The CDR3 region is CASSLAGGSVSPLHF. The DNA for the CDR3 is TGTGCCAGCAGCTTGGCAGGGGGCTCGGTTTCACCCCTCCACTTT. V and J are TRBV11-2 and TRBJ1-6, with 8 bases identical to TRBD1. The CDR3 is 15 residues long. V was clipped by 3 bases and J by 9 bases; unmatched bases: 7. Per the germline V gene, CDR1 is SGHAT and CDR2 is FQNNGV.

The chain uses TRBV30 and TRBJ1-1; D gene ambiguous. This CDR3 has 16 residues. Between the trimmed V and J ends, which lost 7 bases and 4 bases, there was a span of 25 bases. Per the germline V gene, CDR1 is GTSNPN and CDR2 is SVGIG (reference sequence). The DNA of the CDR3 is TGTGCCTCGATTTCGAGTTTGCGATTAAAGCTCACTGAAGCTTTCTTT. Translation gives CASISSLRLKLTEAFF.